This TCR beta chain was recovered during a study of OX40 agonist ivuxolimab in advanced cancers. A note on the overall study: Ivuxolimab was a fully human IgG2 agonistic monoclonal antibody targeting the costimulatory receptor OX40 (CD134). Among the approximately 50 dose-escalation patients, about 20 had hepatocellular carcinoma, around 15 melanoma, 9 renal cell carcinoma and 9 head and neck cancer. Intravenous ivuxolimab was administered to patients every 2 weeks at six dose levels: 0.01, 0.1, 0.3, 1.5, 3 and 10 mg/kg. Three dose-escalation patients achieved partial responses, one with hepatocellular carcinoma and two with cutaneous melanoma. Prior anti-PD-1, anti-PD-L1 or anti-CTLA-4 therapy was permitted, and less than 45% of dose-escalation patients had received checkpoint inhibitors. In the dose-escalation cohort, 82.7% of patients were male, and the mean age was around 60 years, with a range of about 23 to 85. The paper describes the monotherapy dose-escalation part (N ≈ 49 patients) of the phase I trial of ivuxolimab. The purpose of peripheral TCRbeta sequencing was to test whether ivuxolimab changed TCR sequence diversity and led to clonal T-cell expansion. The study at large found these results: On average, CD8+ T cells showed more expanded clones than CD4+ T cells after ivuxolimab. At doses of 0.1 to 3.0 mg/kg, clonal expansion of both CD4+ and CD8+ blood T cells was observed from baseline to week 6. In the 0.1-3.0 mg/kg groups, partial responders were among the patients with the lowest normalized peripheral clonal expansion, particularly in CD8+ T cells. Low levels of normalized T-cell clonal expansion were also shown by some nonresponding patients. The antigen specificity of the clonally expanded peripheral T cells was not determined.

A note on this clone: Its antigen is not yet known. There are no base qualities to consult, and no much larger clone falls within one base.

Patients with autoimmune disease history or receiving systemic immunosuppression were excluded from the trial. In every dose cohort, peripheral blood was drawn for TCR sequencing at baseline, cycle 4 day 1, and cycle 7 day 1. The samples were taken from a phase I, first-in-human, multicenter, open-label dose-escalation trial of ivuxolimab. Adults with locally advanced or metastatic melanoma, renal cell carcinoma, hepatocellular carcinoma or head and neck squamous cell carcinoma were enrolled in the trial. CD4+ and CD8+ T cells were sorted separately from peripheral blood before TCR sequencing. V is cut back by 4 bases and J by 5 bases, with 9 bases in the junction unmatched. Reading from cysteine to phenylalanine, the CDR3 counts 15 amino acids. This entry keeps only the CDR3 DNA: 45 bases, framed from base 1. Reading the germline V gene gives CDR1 SGHRS and CDR2 YFSETQ. For sequencing of the TCRbeta CDR3 region, genomic DNA was extracted from the sorted cells. The immunoSEQ Assay was used to sequence the TCRbeta CDR3 regions. TCRdb limited this immuneACCESS table to in-frame rearrangements with V and J called. A share of clones is missing; checked studies link under half to unresolved V genes, and the rest is unexplained. This sample has 30,000 to 50,000 clones in its table, and 75% to 90% of those were observed once. The top ten clones comprise roughly 0.55% of the sample.

The sample consisted of CD4+ or CD8+ T cells sorted from blood, taken in a trial of the OX40 agonist ivuxolimab. This TCR was recovered from an adult with an advanced solid tumor such as melanoma, head and neck, liver or kidney cancer. The rearrangement joined TRBV5-1 to TRBJ1-3; 7 central bases correspond to TRBD1. This receptor carries the CDR3 CASSNRDSIRNTIYF. At the DNA level, the sequence is TGCGCCAGCAGCAACCGGGACAGTATACGAAACACCATATATTTT. The full variable domain, completed from the reference TRBV5-1 and TRBJ1-3 proteins outside the CDR3, reads KAGVTQTPRYLIKTRGQQVTLSCSPISGHRSVSWYQQTPGQGLQFLFEYFSETQRNKGNFPGRFSGRQFSNSRSEMNVSTLELGDSALYLCASSNRDSIRNTIYFGEGSWLTVV.